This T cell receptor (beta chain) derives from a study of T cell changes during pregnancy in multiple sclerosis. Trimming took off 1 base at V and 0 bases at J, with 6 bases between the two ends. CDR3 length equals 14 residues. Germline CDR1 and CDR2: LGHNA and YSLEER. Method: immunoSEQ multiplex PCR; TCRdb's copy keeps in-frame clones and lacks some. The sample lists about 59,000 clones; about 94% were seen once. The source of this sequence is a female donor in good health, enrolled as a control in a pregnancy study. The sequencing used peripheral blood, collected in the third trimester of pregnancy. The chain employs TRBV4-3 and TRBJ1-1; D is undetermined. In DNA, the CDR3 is TGCGCCAGCAGCCAAGTAACTATGAACACTGAAGCTTTCTTT. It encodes CASSQVTMNTEAFF.